The 27 T cell receptor beta chains listed next were all sequenced from one sample in a study of shared clonotypes between healthy human individuals. Profiling relied on immunoSEQ multiplex PCR, and the TCRdb table lists in-frame clones only, not all of them. Of fewer than 2.5 million clones in the sample, over 85% were seen once. The sample was naive CD4+ T cells from PBMCs. Stated subset: CD45RA+ positively selected. The receptor set was obtained from a young man in good health. Some clones in this sample may be carry-over from other donors' samples.

V is TRBV7-3 and J is TRBJ2-3; D call uncertain. This CDR3 has 13 residues. Trimming took 2 bases from V and 6 from J, leaving 9 bases between them. CDR1 and CDR2 from the germline V gene are SGHTA and FQGTGA. The CDR3 DNA follows: TGTGCCAGCAGCTTAGCAGTCCGTGATACGCAGTATTTT. It yields the protein CASSLAVRDTQYF.

In its sample, this clone was seen once. The chain has TRBV28 and TRBJ1-1; tentative D call: TRBD1 (5 bases). The CDR3 totals 14 residues. V was pared by 4 bases and J by 2 bases, with 11 bases between. Looked up from germline, CDR1 is MDHEN and CDR2 is SYDVKM. CDR3 coding DNA: TGTGCCAGCAGTTCGACAGCTTTCAACACTGAAGCTTTCTTT. Its translation is CASSSTAFNTEAFF.

The chain links TRBV28 to TRBJ2-1, with 13 bases identical to TRBD2. CDR1 and CDR2 (germline): MDHEN, SYDVKM. With 8 bases clipped from V and 9 bases from J, the junction kept 10 bases outside the gene matches. The CDR3 is made up of 15 amino acids. The CDR3 protein is CASETSGRGSVEQFF. The CDR3 nucleotides are TGTGCCAGCGAAACTAGCGGGAGGGGGTCAGTTGAGCAGTTCTTC.

Comment on this clone: The same CDR3 can be traced to other DNA sequences in this sample. The rearrangement links TRBV28 to TRBJ2-2; no definite D call. V lost 4 bases and J 1 base, leaving 4 bases between the germline ends. Germline CDR1 is MDHEN and CDR2 is SYDVKM. The CDR3 is 13 residues long. In DNA form, the CDR3 reads TGTGCCAGCAGTTCTGTGAACACCGGGGAGCTGTTTTTT. Translation: CASSSVNTGELFF.

The chain employs TRBV19 and TRBJ2-7; D remains ambiguous. Germline V gene data show CDR1 as LNHDA and CDR2 as SQIVND (reference sequence). This CDR3 is built from 14 residues. V dropped 5 bases and J dropped 2 bases, with 13 bases sitting between them. Here the CDR3 DNA reads TGTGCCAGTAGTGTCACCGGGCCTCCCTACGAGCAGTACTTC. Translating gives CASSVTGPPYEQYF.

A word on this clone: In the same sample, other DNA sequences code for this CDR3. The chain couples TRBV5-1 to TRBJ2-7, with TRBD2 identical over 7 bases. Germline assignment: CDR1 SGHRS and CDR2 YFSETQ. Trimming cost V 0 bases and J 3 bases; bases outside gene matches: 3. CDR3 length equals 14 residues. CDR3 DNA: TGCGCCAGCAGCTTGGCCGCGGGGGACTACGAGCAGTACTTC. Its translation is CASSLAAGDYEQYF. Full variable domain (missing parts from reference TRBV5-1 and TRBJ2-7): KAGVTQTPRYLIKTRGQQVTLSCSPISGHRSVSWYQQTPGQGLQFLFEYFSETQRNKGNFPGRFSGRQFSNSRSEMNVSTLELGDSALYLCASSLAAGDYEQYFGPGTRLTVT.

The gene calls are TRBV11-1 and TRBJ2-7, with TRBD1 as a possible D gene (6 bases). Germline V gives CDR1 SGHAT, CDR2 FQDESV (reference sequence). The V gene lost 1 base and the J gene lost 2 bases, with 12 bases spanning the gap. The CDR3 is 15 residues long. The DNA for the CDR3 is TGTGCCAGCAGCTTAGGACAGGTTACTGCCTACGAGCAGTACTTC. Translating gives CASSLGQVTAYEQYF.

The chain carries TRBV6-5 and TRBJ1-1; D possibly corresponds to TRBD1 (5 bases). CDR1 is MNHEY and CDR2 is SVGAGI in the germline V gene. V was clipped by 3 bases and J by 2 bases, with 13 bases between them. This CDR3 contains 15 residues. In nucleotides, the CDR3 is TGTGCCAGCAGTTATCTCTCGCGGGGCAACACTGAAGCTTTCTTT. Encoded protein: CASSYLSRGNTEAFF.

This sequence joins TRBV2 and TRBJ2-7; no clear D. Germline V gives CDR1 SNHLY, CDR2 FYNNEI. The CDR3 is 13 residues long. Trimming removed 6 bases from V and 3 bases from J, with 12 bases in between. CDR3 DNA: TGTGCCAGCAGACCCGCGTCATACTACGAGCAGTACTTC. This sequence encodes CASRPASYYEQYF.

This chain links TRBV29-1 with TRBJ2-1, with 7 bases that match TRBD1. Trimming took 7 bases from V and 4 from J; bases not matched to a gene: 7. The CDR3 is made up of 13 amino acids. Germline CDR1 is SQVTM and CDR2 is ANQGSEA. The CDR3 loop is CSAWTGIYNEQFF. The CDR3 bases are TGCAGCGCGTGGACAGGTATTTACAATGAGCAGTTCTTC.

The chain uses TRBV19 and TRBJ2-7; TRBD2 might be the D (5 bases). The CDR3 contains 13 residues. Germline values: CDR1 LNHDA, CDR2 SQIVND (reference sequence). Trimming stripped 3 bases from V and 1 base from J, with 7 bases between. Here the CDR3 DNA reads TGTGCCAGTAGTATTGGACTTTCCTACGAGCAGTACTTC. This sequence encodes CASSIGLSYEQYF.

In the case of this clone: Within the sample, other DNA sequences also encode this same CDR3. The V call is TRBV7-9, the J call TRBJ2-2; no clear D. The V gene lost 3 bases and the J gene lost 2 bases, with 7 bases spanning the gap. CDR3 size: 14 residues. The V gene's germline CDR1 is SEHNR and CDR2 FQNEAQ (reference sequence). CDR3 sequence reads: CASSLSRNTGELFF. The CDR3 DNA reads TGTGCCAGCAGCTTGAGCAGAAACACCGGGGAGCTGTTTTTT.

Points on this clone: The sample has other DNA sequences that encode this CDR3 too. The J gene is TRBJ1-5, the V gene TRBV28, with 7 bases that match TRBD1. CDR3 length: 15 amino acids. V was pared by 3 bases and J by 4 bases, with 6 bases of the junction left unmatched. Germline V gives CDR1 MDHEN, CDR2 SYDVKM. CDR3 in amino acids: CASSFDRVGNQPQHF. The CDR3 region has the DNA TGTGCCAGCAGTTTCGACAGGGTCGGGAATCAGCCCCAGCATTTT.

A word on this clone: Other nucleotide sequences from this sample produce the same CDR3. CDR3 sequence: CASSPGQGGTEAFF. CDR3 DNA sequence: TGTGCCAGCTCACCAGGACAGGGAGGTACTGAAGCTTTCTTT. This chain connects TRBV18 to TRBJ1-1; TRBD1 matches 8 bases. J was trimmed by 5 bases and V by 2 bases; bases with no gene match: 4. Germline-derived CDR1 and CDR2 are KGHSH and LQKENI. The length of the CDR3 is 14 residues.

The V gene is TRBV27, the J gene TRBJ1-2, with D perhaps TRBD1 (6 bases). V dropped 5 bases and J dropped 7 bases, with 17 bases sitting between them. The CDR3 consists of 14 residues. Looked up from germline, CDR1 is MNHEY and CDR2 is SMNVEV (reference sequence). The CDR3 here is CASSPLGGTRGYTF. The DNA for the CDR3 is TGTGCCAGCAGTCCCCTAGGGGGGACTCGTGGCTACACCTTC.

This rearrangement joins TRBV5-4 to TRBJ2-7; TRBD2 might be the D (6 bases). The CDR3 totals 14 residues. V dropped 3 bases and J dropped 6 bases, with 16 bases sitting between them. CDR1 is SGHNT and CDR2 is YYREEE in the germline V gene (reference sequence). The CDR3 protein is CASSWAGQRVEQYF. The DNA for the CDR3 is TGTGCCAGCAGCTGGGCGGGGCAGCGGGTCGAGCAGTACTTC. The variable domain in full, completed from reference TRBV5-4 and TRBJ2-7, reads ETGVTQSPTHLIKTRGQQVTLRCSSQSGHNTVSWYQQALGQGPQFIFQYYREEENGRGNFPPRFSGLQFPNYSSELNVNALELDDSALYLCASSWAGQRVEQYFGPGTRLTVT.

CDR3 in DNA: TGTGCCAGCAGCTCCCAGGGTCCCAGCTCCTACGAGCAGTACTTC. It specifies CASSSQGPSSYEQYF. The chain carries TRBV5-6 and TRBJ2-7, with a weak D call TRBD1 (5 bases). CDR1 is SGHDT and CDR2 is YYEEEE in the germline V gene. Trimming removed 3 bases from V and 0 bases from J, with 13 bases in between. The CDR3 extends over 15 amino acids.

The rearrangement links TRBV30 to TRBJ1-2; D gene uncertain. The CDR3 is 12 residues long. Between the trimmed V and J ends, which lost 2 bases and 5 bases, there was a span of 9 bases. Looked up from germline, CDR1 is GTSNPN and CDR2 is SVGIG (reference sequence). CDR3 protein: CAWSNGPYGYTF. The CDR3 DNA follows: TGTGCCTGGAGTAACGGACCTTATGGCTACACCTTC.

The chain employs TRBV30 and TRBJ2-1, with D tentatively TRBD1 (5 bases). Germline V lookup: CDR1 GTSNPN, CDR2 SVGIG (reference sequence). Trimming left V 5 bases short and J 7 bases short, with 9 bases between. This CDR3 has 11 residues. For the CDR3, the DNA is TGTGCCTGGGGGGCCATGAATGAGCAGTTCTTC. Translating it yields CAWGAMNEQFF.

The count of this clone is one. Other DNA sequences in the same sample also yield this CDR3. The J gene is TRBJ2-7, the V gene TRBV18; a possible D gene is TRBD1 (5 bases). V shed 3 bases and J shed 2 bases, with 8 bases lying between them. The CDR3 runs 13 residues. Germline V gene data show CDR1 as KGHSH and CDR2 as LQKENI. The CDR3 reads CASSPTAPYEQYF. As DNA, the CDR3 is TGTGCCAGCTCACCGACAGCCCCCTACGAGCAGTACTTC.

CDR3 nucleotides: TGTGCCAGCAGGCTCCGGGAAGCCGGCACAGATACGCAGTATTTT. Its protein product is CASRLREAGTDTQYF. The V and J genes are TRBV2 and TRBJ2-3; maybe TRBD2 (5 bases). V was pared by 6 bases and J by 1 base, with 14 bases between. Per the germline V gene, CDR1 is SNHLY and CDR2 is FYNNEI. The CDR3 spans 15 residues.

The chain employs TRBV19 and TRBJ2-7, with 7 bases aligning to TRBD1. Per germline, CDR1 LNHDA and CDR2 SQIVND (reference sequence). The J segment lost 2 bases and the V segment lost 8 bases, leaving 6 bases of the junction unmatched. The CDR3 loop spans 13 amino acids. The DNA for the CDR3 is TGTGCCAGTGCTGACAGGGCCACCTACGAGCAGTACTTC. Translated: CASADRATYEQYF.

The rearrangement uses TRBV9 and TRBJ2-3; the match to TRBD1 covers 7 bases. V lost 1 base to trimming and J lost 0 bases; unmatched junction nucleotides: 5. Germline V CDR1 and CDR2: SGDLS, YYNGEE. The CDR3 sequence is 16 residues long. CDR3 region: CASSVRGPPSTDTQYF. CDR3 DNA: TGTGCCAGCAGCGTAAGGGGGCCTCCAAGCACAGATACGCAGTATTTT.

This clone was recorded a few times. The chain couples TRBV6-6 to TRBJ1-5, with unresolved D. The germline gives CDR1 MNHNY, CDR2 SVGAGI (reference sequence). Trimming removed 6 bases from V and 7 bases from J, with 16 bases in between. The CDR3 is made up of 14 amino acids. Written as DNA, the CDR3 is TGTGCCAGCAGCACCGTACCAGCCGGACAGCCCCAGCATTTT. It yields the protein CASSTVPAGQPQHF.

This sequence joins TRBV28 and TRBJ2-3; D is perhaps TRBD2 (5 bases). The CDR3 totals 14 residues. Trimming took 6 bases from V and 0 from J, leaving 10 bases between them. In germline, CDR1 is MDHEN, CDR2 SYDVKM. Here the CDR3 DNA reads TGTGCCAGCAGCCGAGGGCCAAGCACAGATACGCAGTATTTT. Its protein is CASSRGPSTDTQYF. Filled out from reference TRBV28 and TRBJ2-3, the complete variable domain reads DVKVTQSSRYLVKRTGEKVFLECVQDMDHENMFWYRQDPGLGLRLIYFSYDVKMKEKGDIPEGYSVSREKKERFSLILESASTNQTSMYLCASSRGPSTDTQYFGPGTRLTVL.

This rearrangement joins TRBV27 to TRBJ2-2, with a possible D match to TRBD2 (5 bases). This CDR3 is 14 amino acids long. Trimming removed 3 bases from V and 5 bases from J, with 10 bases in between. Germline CDR1 MNHEY, CDR2 SMNVEV (reference sequence). CDR3 residues: CASSFPPGTGELFF. CDR3 DNA sequence: TGTGCCAGCAGTTTTCCTCCGGGAACCGGGGAGCTGTTTTTT.

This clone was detected once. Other DNA sequences within the sample encode an identical CDR3. This sequence joins TRBV7-3 and TRBJ2-7, with 14 positions matching TRBD2. Germline trimming cut 6 bases from V and 3 bases from J; bases unmatched to any gene: 7. The CDR3 covers 16 residues. The V gene's germline CDR1 is SGHTA and CDR2 FQGTGA. The CDR3 DNA follows: TGTGCCAGCAGTCCCACCGGGACTAGCGGGAGCTACGAGCAGTACTTC. Amino acid sequence: CASSPTGTSGSYEQYF.